The 22 T cell receptor beta chains reported below all come from one sample, sequenced in a study of early T cells in non-severe SARS-CoV-2 infection. TCRdb recomputed calls from the 5' RACE reads with MiXCR, one row per CDR3 protein. The sample yields 95,000 to 100,000 distinct CDR3 sequences, 13% seen once. The specimen was whole blood. The receptor source for this set is an adult who was a healthcare worker with PCR-confirmed SARS-CoV-2 infection or an uninfected control (not recorded which).

On this clonotype: With a much larger clone just one base away, this may be a read error. This chain joins TRBV2 and TRBJ1-1, with TRBD1 matching 7 bases. Germline values: CDR1 SNHLY, CDR2 FYNNEI. The length of the CDR3 is 16 residues. The chain's CDR3 is CANSAYPGGMNTEAFF. For the CDR3, the DNA is TGTGCCAACAGTGCCTACCCAGGGGGTATGAACACTGAAGCTTTCTTT.

This clonotype was found many times. This chain joins TRBV11-2 and TRBJ2-3; D is possibly TRBD2 (6 bases). V was clipped by 3 bases and J by 3 bases, with 13 bases between them. Per germline, CDR1 SGHAT and CDR2 FQNNGV. CDR3 length: 15 residues. The CDR3: CASSFRTGVTDTQYF. In DNA, the CDR3 is TGTGCCAGCAGCTTCAGGACGGGGGTGACAGATACGCAGTATTTT.

Many counts were recorded for this clonotype. The chain recombines TRBV20-1 with TRBJ1-2; possibly TRBD1 for D (5 bases). The CDR3 is 12 amino acids. The ends were cut back, 0 bases at V and 8 bases at J, with 10 bases in the middle. Per germline, CDR1 DFQATT and CDR2 SNEGSKA (reference sequence). CDR3 DNA sequence: TGCAGTGCTAGAGATCAGGGAAAAGGCTACACCTTC. Its protein is CSARDQGKGYTF.

The CDR3 sequence is CATSLSKGGGSREQYF. CDR3 coding DNA: TGTGCCACCAGCCTCTCCAAGGGAGGGGGGAGTAGGGAGCAGTACTTC. The genes are TRBV15 and TRBJ2-7, with D possibly TRBD2 on 7 matching bases. Germline values: CDR1 LNHNV, CDR2 YYDKDF (reference sequence). The V and J ends lost 5 bases and 7 bases respectively, with 24 bases between them. The CDR3 has 16 residues. The variable domain in full, with the rest retrieved from reference TRBV15 and TRBJ2-7, is DAMVIQNPRYQVTQFGKPVTLSCSQTLNHNVMYWYQQKSSQAPKLLFHYYDKDFNNEADTPDNFQSRRPNTSFCFLDIRSPGLGDTAMYLCATSLSKGGGSREQYFGPGTRLTVT.

The V call is TRBV7-2, the J call TRBJ2-1; 8 bases line up with TRBD1. The CDR3 covers 15 residues. Germline trimming cut 5 bases from V and 0 bases from J; bases unmatched to any gene: 3. The germline gives CDR1 SGHTA, CDR2 FQGNSA. In DNA, the CDR3 is TGTGCCAGCAGCCCCACAGGGGGCTCCTACAATGAGCAGTTCTTC. Encoded protein: CASSPTGGSYNEQFF.

V gene TRBV4-2 combines with J gene TRBJ2-1; 8 bases line up with TRBD1. Unmatched junction bases numbered 7, after V lost 0 bases and J lost 9 bases. Germline V gene sequence: CDR1 LGHNA, CDR2 YNFKEQ. The CDR3 has 15 residues. The CDR3 DNA reads as TGTGCCAGCAGCCAAGATCCGGGACAGGTTTTTGAGCAGTTCTTC. Translation gives CASSQDPGQVFEQFF.

This clonotype was observed many times. The chain is built from TRBV10-1 and TRBJ1-1; TRBD1 might be the D (6 bases). The CDR3 is 13 residues long. Germline assignment: CDR1 WNHNN and CDR2 SYGVQD (reference sequence). The V end lost 7 bases, the J end lost 6 bases, and 15 bases lay between the germline ends. The CDR3 spells CASKGDRDPEAFF. The CDR3 DNA is TGCGCCAGCAAGGGGGATCGTGATCCTGAAGCTTTCTTT.

This clonotype was picked up a small number of times. The chain carries TRBV18 and TRBJ2-5, with D tentatively TRBD2 (5 bases). The V gene lost 3 bases and the J gene lost 5 bases, with 10 bases spanning the gap. Germline values: CDR1 KGHSH, CDR2 LQKENI. CDR3 size: 13 residues. The CDR3 DNA reads TGTGCCAGCTCACCGGGAGTTGGGGAGACCCAGTACTTC. Its translation: CASSPGVGETQYF. The variable domain in full, completed from reference TRBV18 and TRBJ2-5, reads NAGVMQNPRHLVRRRGQEARLRCSPMKGHSHVYWYRQLPEEGLKFMVYLQKENIIDESGMPKERFSAEFPKEGPSILRIQQVVRGDSAAYFCASSPGVGETQYFGPGTRLLVL.

This clonotype was detected many times. The V gene is TRBV12-3 or TRBV12-4, the J gene TRBJ1-1, with D tentatively TRBD1 (5 bases). Trimming took off 5 bases at V and 8 bases at J, with 15 bases between the two ends. The CDR3 contains 13 residues. The CDR3 spells CASSNLVGGEAFF. The CDR3 DNA sequence: TGTGCCAGCAGTAACCTCGTGGGGGGGGAAGCTTTCTTT.

The J gene is TRBJ1-1, the V gene TRBV27; D is uncertain. The germline V and J ends were trimmed by 6 bases and 4 bases, with 15 bases remaining between them. The CDR3 totals 14 residues. Germline CDR1 MNHEY, CDR2 SMNVEV (reference sequence). The CDR3 DNA follows: TGTGCCAGCAGAGACCGGCTATGGGGCACTGAAGCTTTCTTT. Amino acid sequence: CASRDRLWGTEAFF.

This clonotype was detected only a few times. CDR3 in DNA: TGTGCCAGCAGCGCCGTCCCAGGGGCGGATACGCAGTATTTT. Its protein product is CASSAVPGADTQYF. This chain joins TRBV7-9 and TRBJ2-3; a weak D match, TRBD1 (6 bases). Germline V gives CDR1 SEHNR, CDR2 FQNEAQ (reference sequence). V was cut by 5 bases and J by 6 bases, with 15 bases left in between. The CDR3 sequence is 14 residues long.

Ten or more counts support this clonotype. The J gene is TRBJ1-2, the V gene TRBV27; the match to TRBD1 covers 10 bases. Germline V gives CDR1 MNHEY, CDR2 SMNVEV (reference sequence). The CDR3 has 14 amino acids. The trim removed 1 base at V and 7 bases at J, leaving 3 bases unmatched. CDR3 sequence reads: CASSLWGTGAGYTF. CDR3 bases: TGTGCCAGCAGTTTATGGGGGACAGGGGCTGGCTACACCTTC.

V usage is TRBV12-3 or TRBV12-4 and J usage is TRBJ1-2; the D gene is possibly TRBD1 (6 bases). The CDR3 runs to 12 residues. V was trimmed by 7 bases and J by 8 bases, leaving 14 bases between them. CDR3 nucleotide sequence: TGTGCCAGCACCGAAGGGGGTGCGGGCTACACCTTC. This gives the protein CASTEGGAGYTF.

About this clonotype: The junction differs from germline at one of its ends, possibly a read error. The genes are TRBV5-1 and TRBJ2-3; no reliable D call. Germline V CDR1 and CDR2: SGHRS, YFSETQ. This CDR3 has 16 amino acids. CDR3 region: CASSLGDLTFGDTQYF. CDR3 bases: TGCGCCAGCAGCTTGGGCGACCTAACCTTTGGGGATACACAGTATTTT.

This clonotype came up a few times. The rearrangement uses TRBV3-1 and TRBJ1-2; D remains ambiguous. The germline CDR1 and CDR2 sequences are LGHDT and YNNKEL (reference sequence). Trimming cost V 3 bases and J 4 bases, with 9 bases left between them. The CDR3 spans 13 residues. CDR3 bases: TGTGCCAGCAGCCAGCCGGGAGGCTATGGCTACACCTTC. Protein product: CASSQPGGYGYTF.

This clonotype came up many times. The chain recombines TRBV20-1 with TRBJ2-1; 16 bases match TRBD2. The CDR3 contains 20 residues. CDR1 is DFQATT, CDR2 SNEGSKA, per germline (reference sequence). Trimming at V came to 0 bases and at J to 3 bases, leaving 11 bases not matched to a gene. CDR3 DNA sequence: TGCAGTGCTAGAGATCTCCCCGGGACTAGCGGGGGGGCTAACTACAATGAGCAGTTCTTC. This translates into CSARDLPGTSGGANYNEQFF.

This clonotype was picked up many times. In DNA form, the CDR3 reads TGCAGTGCTAGACATACGACAGGTCCCTACGAGCAGTACTTC. Its protein product is CSARHTTGPYEQYF. The chain recombines TRBV20-1 with TRBJ2-7; TRBD1 might be the D (6 bases). The CDR3 loop spans 14 amino acids. Germline V gene sequence: CDR1 DFQATT, CDR2 SNEGSKA (reference sequence). Trimming left V 2 bases short and J 2 bases short, with 13 bases between.

With regard to this clonotype: A single base separates this from a much larger clone, so it may be a read error. The chain joins TRBV7-6 to TRBJ2-5, with 10 bases matching TRBD2. The germline V gene encodes CDR1 SGHVS and CDR2 FNYEAQ. CDR3 length equals 19 residues. This CDR3 reads CVSSHPGLASSPRMETQYF. CDR3 bases: TGTGTCAGCAGCCACCCGGGACTAGCGTCATCCCCCCGGATGGAGACCCAGTACTTC. The full variable domain, rest sourced from reference TRBV7-6 and TRBJ2-5, is GAGVSQSPRYKVTKRGQDVALRCDPISGHVSLYWYRQALGQGPEFLTYFNYEAQQDKSGLPNDRFSAERPEGSISTLTIQRTEQRDSAMYRCVSSHPGLASSPRMETQYFGPGTRLLVL.

This sequence joins TRBV6-2 or TRBV6-3 and TRBJ2-3; 10 nucleotides agree with TRBD2. Germline assignment: CDR1 MNHEY and CDR2 SVGEGT. The CDR3 covers 15 residues. The J segment lost 1 base and the V segment lost 4 bases, leaving 2 bases of the junction unmatched. The CDR3 region has the DNA TGTGCCAGCAGTTCCGGACTAGCGGGCACAGATACGCAGTATTTT. It is translated as CASSSGLAGTDTQYF.

This clonotype was detected ten times or more. The V and J genes are TRBV29-1 and TRBJ1-1, with 7 bases matching TRBD1. V was clipped by 4 bases and J by 4 bases; unmatched bases: 3. This CDR3 spans 12 amino acids. The germline CDR1 and CDR2 sequences are SQVTM and ANQGSEA. The CDR3, as DNA: TGCAGCGTTGGAGGGGGCTCCACTGAAGCTTTCTTT. Translated: CSVGGGSTEAFF. The full variable domain, rest sourced from reference TRBV29-1 and TRBJ1-1, is SAVISQKPSRDICQRGTSLTIQCQVDSQVTMMFWYRQQPGQSLTLIATANQGSEATYESGFVIDKFPISRPNLTFSTLTVSNMSPEDSSIYLCSVGGGSTEAFFGQGTRLTVV.

The table lists this clonotype with many counts. The chain has TRBV29-1 and TRBJ1-2, with a tentative D call TRBD1 (5 bases). The CDR3 length is 12 residues. Looked up from germline, CDR1 is SQVTM and CDR2 is ANQGSEA. V lost 6 bases, J lost 6 bases, and 14 bases lay in between. CDR3 amino acids: CSVALAGDGYTF. CDR3 DNA: TGCAGCGTCGCTCTCGCGGGGGATGGCTACACCTTC.

Remarks on this clonotype: A read error is possible here, since a much larger clone lies one base away. The chain employs TRBV10-3 and TRBJ1-4, with no clear D. The CDR3 contains 11 residues. Germline V gene lookup returns CDR1 ENHRY and CDR2 SYGVKD. The CDR3 DNA sequence: TGTACCAACCGGGGTAATGAAAAACTGTTTTTT. It encodes CTNRGNEKLFF.